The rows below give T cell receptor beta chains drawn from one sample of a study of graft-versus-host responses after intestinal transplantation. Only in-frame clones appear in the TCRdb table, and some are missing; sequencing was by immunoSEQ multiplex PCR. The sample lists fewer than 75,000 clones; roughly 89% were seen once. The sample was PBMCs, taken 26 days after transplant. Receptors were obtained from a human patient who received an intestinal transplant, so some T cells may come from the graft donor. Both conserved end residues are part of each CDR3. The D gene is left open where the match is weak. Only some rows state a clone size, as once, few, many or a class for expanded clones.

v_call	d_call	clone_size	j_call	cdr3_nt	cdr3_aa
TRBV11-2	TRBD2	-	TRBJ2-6	TGTGCCAGCAGCTCTCGACTAGCGGGGAGCTCTGGGGCCAACGTCCTGACTTTC	CASSSRLAGSSGANVLTF
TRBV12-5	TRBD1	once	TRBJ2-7	TGTGCTAGTGGTTTGTCAACGGGACAGGGGATAATCGAGCAGTACTTC	CASGLSTGQGIIEQYF
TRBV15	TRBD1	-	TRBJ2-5	TGTGCCACCAGCAGAGATCGCGACAGGGGGGAGACCCAGTACTTC	CATSRDRDRGETQYF
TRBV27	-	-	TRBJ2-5	TGTGCCAGCAGTAGGTGGGCCGAACAAGAGACCCAGTACTTC	CASSRWAEQETQYF
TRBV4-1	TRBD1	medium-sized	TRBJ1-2	TGCGCCAGCAGCCAAGGACAGGGTAATATTTATGGCTACACCTTC	CASSQGQGNIYGYTF
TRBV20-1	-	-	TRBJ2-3	TGCAGTGCGGCCCTCACAGATACGCAGTATTTT	CSAALTDTQYF
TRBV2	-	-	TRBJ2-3	TGTGCCAGCAGTGAAGCCTGGGGGCCGAGCACAGATACGCAGTATTTT	CASSEAWGPSTDTQYF
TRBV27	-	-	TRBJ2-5	TGTGCCAGCAGCCTGGGAGTCCAAGAGACCCAGTACTTC	CASSLGVQETQYF
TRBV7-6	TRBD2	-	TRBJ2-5	TGTGCCAGCAGCCCGGGACTAGCGCCAGAGACCCAGTACTTC	CASSPGLAPETQYF
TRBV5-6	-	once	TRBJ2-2	TGTGCCAGCAGCCGCGGAGAACAGGGAAGCGGGGAGCTGTTTTTT	CASSRGEQGSGELFF
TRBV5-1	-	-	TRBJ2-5	TGCGCCAGCAGCGAGACCGGGACTGCGGTGGAGACCCAGTACTTC	CASSETGTAVETQYF
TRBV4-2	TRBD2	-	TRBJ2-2	TGTGCCAGCAGCCCACTTACAAGCGGGGTGGGCAAAGGGGAGCTGTTTTTT	CASSPLTSGVGKGELFF
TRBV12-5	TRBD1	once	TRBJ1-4	TGTGCTAGTGGACTCCCCGGGACAGGCCATAATGAAAAACTGTTTTTT	CASGLPGTGHNEKLFF
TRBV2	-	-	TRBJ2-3	TGTGCCAGCAGCACCTTACTAGGAGATACGCAGTATTTT	CASSTLLGDTQYF
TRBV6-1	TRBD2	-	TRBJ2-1	TGTGCCAGCTTCCAGCGGGGTAGGAATGAGCAGTTCTTC	CASFQRGRNEQFF
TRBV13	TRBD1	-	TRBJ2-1	TGTGCCAGCTCGAACACCAAAGGGACAGCCGATGAGCAGTTCTTC	CASSNTKGTADEQFF
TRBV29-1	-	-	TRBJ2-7	TGCAGCGTTGTAAGTCCCCCGAGCTCCTACGAGCAGTACTTC	CSVVSPPSSYEQYF
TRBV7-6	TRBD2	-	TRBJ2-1	TGTGCCAGCAGCTTACCACGGGGACTAGCCAGTTTAGGGCCCTTAAACAATGAGCAGTTCTTC	CASSLPRGLASLGPLNNEQFF